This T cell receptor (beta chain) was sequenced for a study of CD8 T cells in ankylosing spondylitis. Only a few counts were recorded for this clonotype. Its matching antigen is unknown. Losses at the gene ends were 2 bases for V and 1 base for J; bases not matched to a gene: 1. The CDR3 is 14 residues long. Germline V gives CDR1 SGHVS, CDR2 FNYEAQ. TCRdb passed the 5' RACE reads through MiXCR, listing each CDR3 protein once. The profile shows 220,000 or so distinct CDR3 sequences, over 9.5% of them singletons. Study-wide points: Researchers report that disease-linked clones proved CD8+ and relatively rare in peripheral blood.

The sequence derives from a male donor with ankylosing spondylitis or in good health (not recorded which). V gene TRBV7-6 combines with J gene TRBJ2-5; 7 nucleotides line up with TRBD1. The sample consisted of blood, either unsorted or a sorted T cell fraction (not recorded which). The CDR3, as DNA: TGTGCCAGCAGCTTAAGGGGGCGCCAAGAGACCCAGTACTTC. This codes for CASSLRGRQETQYF. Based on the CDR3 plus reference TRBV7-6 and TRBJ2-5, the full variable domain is GAGVSQSPRYKVTKRGQDVALRCDPISGHVSLYWYRQALGQGPEFLTYFNYEAQQDKSGLPNDRFSAERPEGSISTLTIQRTEQRDSAMYRCASSLRGRQETQYFGPGTRLLVL.